This T cell receptor beta chain comes out of a study of T cell clones after liver transplantation. The overall study: Samples came from ITN030ST, which attempted immunosuppression withdrawal within 2 years of liver transplantation. Overall study results and limits: These preliminary findings come from unstandardized post-transplant sampling times. Donor-reactive sequences fell more than third party-reactive ones, suggesting partial deletion.

Germline values: CDR1 SGHDT, CDR2 YYEEEE. The V end was cut by 6 bases, the J end by 0 bases, with 15 bases between. CDR3 length: 15 residues. Using immunoSEQ multiplex PCR, the repertoire was profiled, and TCRdb retains in-frame clones only, with some absent. The sample lists roughly 67,000 clones, 80% to 95% occurring once. Details on this clone: Its antigen remains unidentified.

The source of this sequence is a human patient who received a liver transplant. Some T cells may possibly be graft donor cells. This specimen consisted of CD4+ T cells from blood, obtained roughly 26 months after liver transplant. V gene TRBV5-6 combines with J gene TRBJ2-5; no reliable D call. Here the CDR3 reads CASTQPRQNQETQYF. CDR3 nucleotides: TGTGCCAGCACCCAGCCCAGGCAGAACCAAGAGACCCAGTACTTC.